This T cell receptor beta chain was retrieved from a study of blood T cells in healthy people across ages. Overall study findings and caveats: Higher diversity, along with more naive CD4+ cells, distinguished long-lived donors from aged donors.

About this clonotype itself: Antigen: not known.

Alongside a J-beta primer mix, a sample-barcoded 5' primer served in a second PCR lasting roughly 6 to 11 cycles. Tagging of each cDNA molecule was performed by a template-switch adaptor with 12 random nucleotides. TCRdb analysed the 5' RACE reads with MiXCR anew, one entry per CDR3 protein. The sample lists about 730,000 distinct CDR3 sequences, 40% to 45% occurring once. The CDR3 is made up of 15 amino acids. Germline CDR1 reads LGHNA; CDR2 reads YSLEER. The V end lost 1 base, the J end lost 7 bases, and 17 bases lay between the germline ends. The sequenced sample was blood. The J gene is TRBJ2-7, the V gene TRBV4-3; D gene ambiguous. This TCR derives from a woman aged 60-70 years in good health. CDR3: CASSQVSDFYNEQYF. The DNA of the CDR3 is TGCGCCAGCAGCCAAGTATCAGACTTCTACAATGAGCAGTACTTC.